This T cell receptor beta chain was identified during a study of T cell changes during pregnancy in multiple sclerosis. The assay was immunoSEQ multiplex PCR, and TCRdb's table has in-frame clones only and misses some. The repertoire includes about 98,000 clones, around 92% of them detected once, and less than 2.5% sits in the top ten. Between the trimmed V and J ends, which lost 4 bases and 4 bases, there was a span of 11 bases. The germline V gene has CDR1 SNHLY and CDR2 FYNNEI. This CDR3 has 14 residues. The sequencing here drew on peripheral blood, taken after pregnancy. This sequence joins TRBV2 and TRBJ1-3; D is possibly TRBD1 (6 bases). This sequence originates from a female donor in good health, enrolled as a control in a pregnancy study. CDR3 region: CASSAPGEGNTIYF. In nucleotides, the CDR3 is TGTGCCAGCAGTGCCCCAGGGGAGGGAAACACCATATATTTT. Using reference TRBV2 and TRBJ1-3 for the parts outside the CDR3, the full variable domain is EPEVTQTPSHQVTQMGQEVILRCVPISNHLYFYWYRQILGQKVEFLVSFYNNEISEKSEIFDDQFSVERPDGSNFTLKIRSTKLEDSAMYFCASSAPGEGNTIYFGEGSWLTVV.